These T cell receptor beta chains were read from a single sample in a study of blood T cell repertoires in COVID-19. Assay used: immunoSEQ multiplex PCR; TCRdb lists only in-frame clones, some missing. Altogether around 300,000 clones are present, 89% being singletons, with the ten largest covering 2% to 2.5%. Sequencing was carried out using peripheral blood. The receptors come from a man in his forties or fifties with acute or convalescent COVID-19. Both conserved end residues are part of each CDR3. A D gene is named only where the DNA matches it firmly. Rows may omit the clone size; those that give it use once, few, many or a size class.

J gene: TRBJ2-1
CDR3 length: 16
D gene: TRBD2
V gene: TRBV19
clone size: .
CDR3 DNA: TGTGCCAGTAGTATCGGCGGGGGGGCCGGCTACAATGAGCAGTTCTTC
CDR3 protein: CASSIGGGAGYNEQFF

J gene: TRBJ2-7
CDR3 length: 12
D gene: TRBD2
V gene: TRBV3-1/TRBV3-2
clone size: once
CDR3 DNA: TGTGCCAGCAGCCAACCCCGGGGGGGTCAGTACTTC
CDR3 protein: CASSQPRGGQYF

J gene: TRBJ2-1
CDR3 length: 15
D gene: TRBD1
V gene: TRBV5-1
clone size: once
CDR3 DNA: TGCGCCAGCAGCTTTCCGACGCAGGGGGCTGGTGAGCAGTTCTTC
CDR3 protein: CASSFPTQGAGEQFF

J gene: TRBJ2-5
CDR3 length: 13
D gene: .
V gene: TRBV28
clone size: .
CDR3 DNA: TGTGCCAGCAGTTTATACAGCGGGGAGACCCAGTACTTC
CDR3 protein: CASSLYSGETQYF

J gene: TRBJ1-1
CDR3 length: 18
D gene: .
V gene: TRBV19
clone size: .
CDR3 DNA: TGTGCCAGTAGTATGGAGGACAGCCCGAGGGGAATGGACACTGAAGCTTTCTTT
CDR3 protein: CASSMEDSPRGMDTEAFF

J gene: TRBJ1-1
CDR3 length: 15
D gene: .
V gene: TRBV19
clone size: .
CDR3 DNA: TGTGCCAGTAGTATAGGCATACGGGGGAGCACTGAAGCTTTCTTT
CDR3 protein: CASSIGIRGSTEAFF

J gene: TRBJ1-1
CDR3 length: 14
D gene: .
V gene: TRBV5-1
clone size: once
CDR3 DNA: TGCGCCAGCAGCTTGGGGTTTGTAGACACTGAAGCTTTCTTT
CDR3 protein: CASSLGFVDTEAFF

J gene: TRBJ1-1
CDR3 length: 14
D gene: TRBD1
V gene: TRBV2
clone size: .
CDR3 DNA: TGTGCCAGCAGAGCCCTTGGACAGGATTCTGAAGCTTTCTTT
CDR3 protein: CASRALGQDSEAFF

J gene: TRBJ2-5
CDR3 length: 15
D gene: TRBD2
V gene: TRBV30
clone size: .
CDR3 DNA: TGTGCCTGGAGTTTTGGGGGGGACCTACGAGAGACCCAGTACTTC
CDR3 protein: CAWSFGGDLRETQYF

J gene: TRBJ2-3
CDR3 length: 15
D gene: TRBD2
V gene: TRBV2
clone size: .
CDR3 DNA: TGTGCCAGCAGTAATAGCGGGTACCACACAGATACGCAGTATTTT
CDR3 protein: CASSNSGYHTDTQYF

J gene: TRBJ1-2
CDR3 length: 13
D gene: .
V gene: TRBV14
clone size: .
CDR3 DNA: TGTGCCAGCAGCCAAGCTAATAACTATGGCTACACCTTC
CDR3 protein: CASSQANNYGYTF

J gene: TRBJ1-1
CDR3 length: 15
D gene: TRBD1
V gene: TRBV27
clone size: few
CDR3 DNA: TGTGCCAGCAGTCCCCGACAGGGGAGGAACACTGAAGCTTTCTTT
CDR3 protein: CASSPRQGRNTEAFF

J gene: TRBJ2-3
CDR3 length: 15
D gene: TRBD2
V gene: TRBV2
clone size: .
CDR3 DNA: TGTGCCAGCAGTGAATGGCGGGGGGGCACAGATACGCAGTATTTT
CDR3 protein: CASSEWRGGTDTQYF

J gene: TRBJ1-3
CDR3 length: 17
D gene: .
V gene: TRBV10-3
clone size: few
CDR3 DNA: TGTGCCATCAGTGATTATGCCACAGGACCGAAGGGAAACACCATATATTTT
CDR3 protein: CAISDYATGPKGNTIYF

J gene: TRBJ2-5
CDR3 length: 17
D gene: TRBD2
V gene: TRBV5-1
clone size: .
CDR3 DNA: TGCGCCAGCAGCCCATATAATAGCGGGGGCCGGGGAGAGACCCAGTACTTC
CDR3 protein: CASSPYNSGGRGETQYF

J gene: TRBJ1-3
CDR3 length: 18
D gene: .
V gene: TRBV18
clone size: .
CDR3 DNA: TGTGCCAGCTCACCGGACCTGCAGGGGATTTCTGCTGGAAACACCATATATTTT
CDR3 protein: CASSPDLQGISAGNTIYF

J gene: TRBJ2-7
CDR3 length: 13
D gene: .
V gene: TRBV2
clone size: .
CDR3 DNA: TGTGCCAGCAGTGGTTACAGGGAACCCGAGCAGTACTTC
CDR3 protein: CASSGYREPEQYF

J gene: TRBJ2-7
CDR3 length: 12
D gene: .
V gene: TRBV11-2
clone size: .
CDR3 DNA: TGTGCCAGCAGTCAATGGCGGTACGAGCAGTACTTC
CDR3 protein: CASSQWRYEQYF

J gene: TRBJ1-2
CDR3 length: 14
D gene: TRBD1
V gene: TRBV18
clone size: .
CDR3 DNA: TGTGCCAGCTCAATACAGGGGTCTAACTATGGCTACACCTTC
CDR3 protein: CASSIQGSNYGYTF

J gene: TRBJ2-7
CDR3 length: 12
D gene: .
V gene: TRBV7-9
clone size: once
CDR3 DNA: TGTGCCAGCAACCGGGACACCTACGAGCAGTACTTC
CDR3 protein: CASNRDTYEQYF

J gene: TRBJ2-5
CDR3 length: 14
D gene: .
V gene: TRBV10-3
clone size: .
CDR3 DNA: TGTGCCATCAGTGAGGCTAGGGGCCAAGAGACCCAGTACTTC
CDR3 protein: CAISEARGQETQYF

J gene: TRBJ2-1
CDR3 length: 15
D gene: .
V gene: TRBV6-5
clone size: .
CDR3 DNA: TGTGCCAGCAGTTACTACGGGGGACCCTACAATGAGCAGTTCTTC
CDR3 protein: CASSYYGGPYNEQFF

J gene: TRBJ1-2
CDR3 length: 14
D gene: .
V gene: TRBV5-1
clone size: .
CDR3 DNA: TGCGCCAGCAGCTTGGGACAGAACTTTTATGGCTACACCTTC
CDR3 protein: CASSLGQNFYGYTF

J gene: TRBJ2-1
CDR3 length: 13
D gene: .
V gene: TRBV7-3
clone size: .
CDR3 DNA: TGTGCCAGCAGCCTGAGCCTTAGGGGTGAGCAGTTCTTC
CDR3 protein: CASSLSLRGEQFF

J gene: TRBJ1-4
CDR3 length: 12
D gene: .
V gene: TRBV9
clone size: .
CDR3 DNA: TGTGCCAGCAGCGTAGATCGGGAAAAACTGTTTTTT
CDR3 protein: CASSVDREKLFF

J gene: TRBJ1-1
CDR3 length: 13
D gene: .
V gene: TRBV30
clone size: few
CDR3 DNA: TGTGCCTGGAGGATAAGGGGGTTCACTGAAGCTTTCTTT
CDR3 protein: CAWRIRGFTEAFF

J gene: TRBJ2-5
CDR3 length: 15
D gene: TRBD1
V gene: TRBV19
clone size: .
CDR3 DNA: TGTGCCAGTAGTACCGGGACAGGGATCGGGGAGACCCAGTACTTC
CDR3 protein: CASSTGTGIGETQYF